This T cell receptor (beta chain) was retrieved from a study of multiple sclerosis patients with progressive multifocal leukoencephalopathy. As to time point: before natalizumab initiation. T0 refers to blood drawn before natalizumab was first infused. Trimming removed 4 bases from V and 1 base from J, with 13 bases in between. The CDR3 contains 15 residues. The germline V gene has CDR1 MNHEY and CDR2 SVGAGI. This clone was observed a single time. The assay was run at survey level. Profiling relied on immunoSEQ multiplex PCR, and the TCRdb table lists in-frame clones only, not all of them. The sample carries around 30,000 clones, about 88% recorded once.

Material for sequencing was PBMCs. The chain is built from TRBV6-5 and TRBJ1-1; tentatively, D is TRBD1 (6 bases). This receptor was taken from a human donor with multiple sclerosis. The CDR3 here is CASSLLGGKNTEAFF. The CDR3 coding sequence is TGTGCCAGCAGTTTATTAGGGGGGAAGAACACTGAAGCTTTCTTT.